The 25 T cell receptor beta chains below all came from one sample that was sequenced in a study of T cells after posttransplantation cyclophosphamide. Here immunoSEQ multiplex PCR was the method, and the copy in TCRdb shows in-frame clones only, minus some. The data show fewer than 20,000 clones, approximately 81% seen once. Controls had myeloablative marrow grafts with methotrexate and calcineurin inhibitor, sampled at 1 year. This specimen was PBMCs, taken roughly 470 days after allogeneic stem cell transplant with calcineurin inhibitor and methotrexate. These receptors came from a male patient aged 25 to 39 who received an allogeneic stem cell transplant from an unrelated donor, was CMV-positive, and had acute and chronic GVHD. These T cells may partly come from the graft donor.

The chain joins TRBV5-6 to TRBJ1-5; D is possibly TRBD1 (6 bases). The CDR3 is 16 residues long. The V end lost 0 bases, the J end lost 3 bases, and 13 bases lay between the germline ends. CDR1 and CDR2 (germline): SGHDT, YYEEEE. DNA of the CDR3: TGTGCCAGCAGCTTGGCCCGACAGGACAACAATCAGCCCCAGCATTTT. Translating it yields CASSLARQDNNQPQHF.

This rearrangement joins TRBV5-6 to TRBJ1-4; TRBD1 agrees at 10 bases. CDR1 SGHDT and CDR2 YYEEEE come from the germline V gene. CDR3 length: 14 amino acids. The trim removed 2 bases at V and 11 bases at J, leaving 6 bases unmatched. The CDR3, as DNA: TGTGCCAGCAGCTTCGAAGGGACAGGGGTGAAACTGTTTTTT. This translates into CASSFEGTGVKLFF. The entire variable domain, with the rest obtained from reference TRBV5-6 and TRBJ1-4, is as follows: DAGVTQSPTHLIKTRGQQVTLRCSPKSGHDTVSWYQQALGQGPQFIFQYYEEEERQRGNFPDRFSGHQFPNYSSELNVNALLLGDSALYLCASSFEGTGVKLFFGSGTQLSVL.

The chain links TRBV6-1 to TRBJ1-2; no clear D gene. There are 13 residues in the CDR3. V was trimmed by 6 bases and J by 6 bases, leaving 14 bases between them. The germline gives CDR1 MNHNS, CDR2 SASEGT. The CDR3 DNA reads TGTGCCAGCAGACCCGGACTTACCCATGGCTACACCTTC. This sequence encodes CASRPGLTHGYTF.

A single count supports this clone. This chain joins TRBV30 and TRBJ2-3; a weak D match, TRBD2 (6 bases). Germline CDR1 and CDR2: GTSNPN and SVGIG (reference sequence). The V gene lost 2 bases and the J gene lost 2 bases, with 14 bases spanning the gap. The CDR3 spans 15 residues. CDR3 loop: CAWSIAELYTDTQYF. In nucleotides, the CDR3 is TGTGCCTGGAGTATAGCGGAGCTATACACAGATACGCAGTATTTT. Complete variable domain (other parts from reference TRBV30 and TRBJ2-3): SQTIHQWPATLVQPVGSPLSLECTVEGTSNPNLYWYRQAAGRGLQLLFYSVGIGQISSEVPQNLSASRPQDRQFILSSKKLLLSDSGFYLCAWSIAELYTDTQYFGPGTRLTVL.

This clone was detected once. The chain couples TRBV11-2 to TRBJ1-6, with 10 nucleotides matching TRBD1. Germline-derived CDR1 and CDR2 are SGHAT and FQNNGV. With 6 bases clipped from V and 13 bases from J, the junction kept 18 bases outside the gene matches. This CDR3 has 17 residues. Written as DNA, the CDR3 is TGTGCCAGCAGTTCCGGGACAGGGGTAGGGCCTTTCCGTCCCCTCCACTTT. Residues: CASSSGTGVGPFRPLHF.

The chain combines TRBV5-1 with TRBJ2-7; 8 nucleotides line up with TRBD1. J was trimmed by 5 bases and V by 0 bases; bases with no gene match: 7. Germline CDR1 reads SGHRS; CDR2 reads YFSETQ. The CDR3 is 15 residues long. The CDR3: CASSLVAGGIDEQYF. DNA of the CDR3: TGCGCCAGCAGCTTGGTGGCAGGGGGCATCGACGAGCAGTACTTC. Full variable domain (rest looked up from reference TRBV5-1 and TRBJ2-7): KAGVTQTPRYLIKTRGQQVTLSCSPISGHRSVSWYQQTPGQGLQFLFEYFSETQRNKGNFPGRFSGRQFSNSRSEMNVSTLELGDSALYLCASSLVAGGIDEQYFGPGTRLTVT.

V is TRBV5-4 and J is TRBJ2-5; 7 bases fit TRBD1. V lost 4 bases to trimming and J lost 2 bases; unmatched junction nucleotides: 8. The CDR3 covers 15 residues. Looked up from germline, CDR1 is SGHNT and CDR2 is YYREEE (reference sequence). CDR3 sequence: CASSPGTVLQETQYF. CDR3 DNA sequence: TGTGCCAGCAGCCCGGGGACAGTTCTACAAGAGACCCAGTACTTC. Variable domain in full (rest from reference TRBV5-4 and TRBJ2-5): ETGVTQSPTHLIKTRGQQVTLRCSSQSGHNTVSWYQQALGQGPQFIFQYYREEENGRGNFPPRFSGLQFPNYSSELNVNALELDDSALYLCASSPGTVLQETQYFGPGTRLLVL.

This clone has only a few counts. The CDR3 DNA is TGTGCCAGCAGTATGACAGGGGTAAACACTGAAGCTTTCTTT. As protein: CASSMTGVNTEAFF. The J gene is TRBJ1-1, the V gene TRBV28; 8 bases agree with TRBD1. With 5 bases clipped from V and 2 bases from J, the junction kept 4 bases outside the gene matches. The length of the CDR3 is 14 residues. Per germline, CDR1 MDHEN and CDR2 SYDVKM. Full variable domain (remainder filled in from reference TRBV28 and TRBJ1-1): DVKVTQSSRYLVKRTGEKVFLECVQDMDHENMFWYRQDPGLGLRLIYFSYDVKMKEKGDIPEGYSVSREKKERFSLILESASTNQTSMYLCASSMTGVNTEAFFGQGTRLTVV.

The rearrangement links TRBV7-2 to TRBJ1-5, with 8 bases aligning to TRBD1. The CDR3 extends over 15 amino acids. The V gene end was trimmed by 3 bases and the J gene end by 9 bases; junction bases not matched to a gene: 10. Germline V gene data show CDR1 as SGHTA and CDR2 as FQGNSA. The CDR3 coding sequence is TGTGCCAGCAGCTTGGTCACAGGGGGTAGTTGGCCCCAGCATTTT. This codes for CASSLVTGGSWPQHF.

The V and J genes are TRBV27 and TRBJ2-2, with D possibly TRBD1 on 6 matching bases. Deletions cut 6 bases from V and 8 bases from J, with 25 bases between. The germline V gene has CDR1 MNHEY and CDR2 SMNVEV (reference sequence). There are 17 residues in the CDR3. The CDR3, as DNA: TGTGCCAGCAGCGCCTGGTCCGGGGCGAGGGGGAAGGGGGAGCTGTTTTTT. This codes for CASSAWSGARGKGELFF.

The V gene is TRBV28, the J gene TRBJ2-1; 11 nucleotides agree with TRBD2. V shed 5 bases, J shed 4 bases, and the junction held 7 bases outside the gene matches. CDR3 size: 16 residues. CDR1 and CDR2 from the germline V gene are MDHEN and SYDVKM. CDR3 DNA sequence: TGTGCCAGCAGTCCCCCCACTAGCGGGAGTTACAATGAGCAGTTCTTC. Its protein product is CASSPPTSGSYNEQFF.

The chain joins TRBV19 to TRBJ2-4, with a weak D call TRBD1 (6 bases). The V and J ends lost 4 bases and 0 bases respectively, with 16 bases between them. CDR1 and CDR2 (germline): LNHDA, SQIVND (reference sequence). This CDR3 contains 17 residues. DNA for the CDR3: TGTGCCAGTAGTAACTTACAGGGTGGGGTAGCCAAAAACATTCAGTACTTC. It specifies CASSNLQGGVAKNIQYF.

The chain recombines TRBV14 with TRBJ1-1; D remains unclear. CDR3 length equals 12 residues. The germline V gene encodes CDR1 SGHDN and CDR2 FVKESK. The germline V and J ends were trimmed by 1 base and 4 bases, with 4 bases remaining between them. The CDR3 loop is CASSQVLTEAFF. The CDR3 DNA reads as TGTGCCAGCAGCCAAGTTCTCACTGAAGCTTTCTTT.

J is TRBJ2-7 and V is TRBV7-2; 16 bases align to TRBD2. V lost 5 bases and J lost 5; bases outside the gene matches: 9. Germline CDR1 and CDR2: SGHTA and FQGNSA. There are 17 residues in the CDR3. This CDR3 is CASSQGLAGGPRDEQYF. DNA of the CDR3: TGTGCCAGCAGCCAGGGACTAGCGGGGGGGCCTCGGGACGAGCAGTACTTC.

J is TRBJ2-7 and V is TRBV11-2; 10 bases fit TRBD2. Germline lookup yields CDR1 SGHAT and CDR2 FQNNGV. V trimming: 4 bases; J trimming: 5 bases; junction bases outside the gene matches: 8. This CDR3 contains 15 residues. CDR3 in amino acids: CASSSRSSGRNEQYF. CDR3 nucleotide sequence: TGTGCCAGCAGCTCCCGGTCTAGCGGGAGAAACGAGCAGTACTTC.

J is TRBJ1-1 and V is TRBV28; D call uncertain. Trimming removed 7 bases at V and 2 bases at J, with 14 bases between. Germline CDR1 reads MDHEN; CDR2 reads SYDVKM. The CDR3 has 14 residues. This CDR3 reads CASTLGGSNTEAFF. In DNA form, the CDR3 reads TGTGCCAGCACCCTGGGAGGCAGCAACACTGAAGCTTTCTTT.

The chain carries TRBV18 and TRBJ1-1; a weak D match, TRBD1 (5 bases). CDR1 and CDR2 from the germline V gene are KGHSH and LQKENI. The germline V and J ends were trimmed by 1 base and 3 bases, with 15 bases remaining between them. This CDR3 spans 16 amino acids. For the CDR3, the DNA is TGTGCCAGCTCACCACTTCAAGGGGCTGGGGACACTGAAGCTTTCTTT. It encodes CASSPLQGAGDTEAFF.

The V gene is TRBV5-5, the J gene TRBJ2-7, with 10 nucleotides matching TRBD1. V shed 0 bases and J 9 bases; nucleotides not matched to a gene: 6. The CDR3 spans 14 residues. Germline assignment: CDR1 SGHKS and CDR2 YYEKEE (reference sequence). This CDR3 reads CASSLGGQGGWQYF. The CDR3 nucleotides read TGTGCCAGCAGCTTGGGCGGACAGGGGGGGTGGCAGTACTTC.

The chain uses TRBV9 and TRBJ2-5; D perhaps matches TRBD1 (6 bases). The tail of the sequence fits TRBJ2-7 better, so the J call may be wrong. Germline CDR1 and CDR2: SGDLS and YYNGEE. The CDR3 runs 13 residues. CDR3: CASSEGTTDEQYF. The DNA of the CDR3 is TGTGCCAGCAGCGAGGGGACAACTGACGAGCAGTACTTC.

This clone was recorded only once. CDR3: CAWRETEAYEQYF. The DNA for the CDR3 is TGTGCCTGGCGCGAGACTGAAGCCTACGAGCAGTACTTC. This sequence joins TRBV30 and TRBJ2-7; no definite D call. The CDR3 covers 13 residues. In germline, CDR1 is GTSNPN, CDR2 SVGIG (reference sequence). V lost 5 bases to trimming and J lost 2 bases, with 13 bases between them.

This clone was recorded once. The rearrangement links TRBV19 to TRBJ2-7, with TRBD2 matching 7 bases. Germline V gene lookup returns CDR1 LNHDA and CDR2 SQIVND (reference sequence). Trimming at V came to 3 bases and at J to 2 bases, leaving 4 bases not matched to a gene. The CDR3 is 14 residues long. CDR3 DNA sequence: TGTGCCAGTAGTATGGAGGGAGGGCCCTACGAGCAGTACTTC. It encodes CASSMEGGPYEQYF.

The rearrangement links TRBV4-2 to TRBJ2-2; 8 nucleotides match TRBD2. V dropped 0 bases and J dropped 2; count of bases not matched to a gene: 11. This CDR3 is built from 19 residues. CDR1 and CDR2 from the germline V gene are LGHNA and YNFKEQ. Written as DNA, the CDR3 is TGTGCCAGCAGCCAAGATCTGGCTAGCGGGTACACAAACACCGGGGAGCTGTTTTTT. Its translation is CASSQDLASGYTNTGELFF.

The rearrangement joins TRBV4-3 to TRBJ2-3, with 7 bases fitting TRBD2. V was pared by 0 bases and J by 2 bases, with 14 bases of the junction left unmatched. Germline loops: CDR1 LGHNA, CDR2 YSLEER. The CDR3 is 19 residues long. Here the CDR3 reads CASSQEPVRAGDYTDTQYF. CDR3 nucleotide sequence: TGCGCCAGCAGCCAAGAACCTGTCCGGGCGGGGGACTACACAGATACGCAGTATTTT.

The chain joins TRBV6-1 to TRBJ2-7; 7 bases line up with TRBD1. CDR1 and CDR2 from the germline V gene are MNHNS and SASEGT. The CDR3 loop spans 16 amino acids. V shed 3 bases, J shed 5 bases, and the junction held 13 bases outside the gene matches. This chain's CDR3 is CASSDQLGDRADEQYF. CDR3 bases: TGTGCCAGCAGTGATCAGTTGGGAGACAGGGCCGACGAGCAGTACTTC.

The sample holds a few counts of this clone. The chain carries TRBV28 and TRBJ1-1; D might be TRBD1 (5 bases). Germline CDR1 is MDHEN and CDR2 is SYDVKM. V dropped 3 bases and J dropped 5 bases, with 10 bases sitting between them. The CDR3 runs 13 residues. CDR3 DNA sequence: TGTGCCAGCAGTTTCCAGGGTCCTACTGAAGCTTTCTTT. This encodes CASSFQGPTEAFF.